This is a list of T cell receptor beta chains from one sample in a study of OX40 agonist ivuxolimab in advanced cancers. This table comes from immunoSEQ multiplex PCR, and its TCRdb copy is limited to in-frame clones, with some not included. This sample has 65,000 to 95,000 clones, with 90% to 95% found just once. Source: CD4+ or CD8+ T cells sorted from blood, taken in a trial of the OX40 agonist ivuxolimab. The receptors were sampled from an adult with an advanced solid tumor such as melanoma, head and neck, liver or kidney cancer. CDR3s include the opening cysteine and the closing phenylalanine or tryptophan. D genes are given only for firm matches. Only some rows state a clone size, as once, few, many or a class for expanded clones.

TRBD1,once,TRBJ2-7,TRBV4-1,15,CASSQVGGTGLEQYF,TGCGCCAGCAGCCAAGTAGGGGGCACAGGGCTCGAGCAGTACTTC
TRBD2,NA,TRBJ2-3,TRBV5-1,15,CASFTGTSVTDTQYF,TGCGCCAGCTTTACCGGGACTAGCGTCACAGATACGCAGTATTTT
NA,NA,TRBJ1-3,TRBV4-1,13,CASSQDPSNTIYF,TGCGCCAGCAGCCAAGATCCATCTAACACCATATATTTT
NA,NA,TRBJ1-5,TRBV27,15,CASSLTGPRYQPQHF,TGTGCCAGCAGTTTAACAGGACCCAGATATCAGCCCCAGCATTTT
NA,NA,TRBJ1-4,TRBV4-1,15,CASSQSLDSAEKLFF,TGCGCCAGCAGCCAATCATTAGACAGTGCTGAAAAACTGTTTTTT
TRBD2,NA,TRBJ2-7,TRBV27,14,CASSTRGENYEQYF,TGTGCCAGCAGTACCCGGGGGGAAAACTACGAGCAGTACTTC
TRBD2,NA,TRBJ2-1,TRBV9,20,CASSRSGTSGGAGSYNEQFF,TGTGCCAGCAGCCGGTCCGGGACTAGCGGGGGGGCCGGGTCCTACAATGAGCAGTTCTTC
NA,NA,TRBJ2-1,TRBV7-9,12,CASSLGSSEQFF,TGTGCCAGCAGCTTAGGAAGTAGTGAGCAGTTCTTC
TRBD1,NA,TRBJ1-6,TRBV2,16,CASSEGQGVYNSPLHF,TGTGCCAGCAGTGAGGGACAGGGGGTTTATAATTCACCCCTCCACTTT
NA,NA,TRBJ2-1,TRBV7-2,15,CASSLGHISYNEQFF,TGTGCCAGCAGCTTAGGACATATTTCCTACAATGAGCAGTTCTTC
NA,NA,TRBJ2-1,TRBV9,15,CASSGSGLAHNEQFF,TGTGCCAGCAGTGGGAGCGGCCTAGCGCACAATGAGCAGTTCTTC
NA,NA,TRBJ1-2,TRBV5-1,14,CASSLEGTNYGYTF,TGCGCCAGCAGCTTGGAGGGGACTAACTATGGCTACACCTTC
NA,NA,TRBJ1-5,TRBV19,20,CASSTSVFSLEPYSNQPQHF,TGTGCCAGTAGTACTTCGGTTTTTTCTCTCGAACCTTATAGCAATCAGCCCCAGCATTTT
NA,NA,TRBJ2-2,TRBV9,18,CASSVRVSRHGNTGELFF,TGTGCCAGCAGCGTCCGCGTTTCGAGGCACGGGAACACCGGGGAGCTGTTTTTT
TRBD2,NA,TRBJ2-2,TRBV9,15,CASSVDGRTTGELFF,TGTGCCAGCAGCGTAGACGGGAGGACCACCGGGGAGCTGTTTTTT
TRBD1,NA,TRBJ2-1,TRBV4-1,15,CASSLRDRGRNEQFF,TGCGCCAGCAGCCTCCGGGACAGGGGGCGTAATGAGCAGTTCTTC
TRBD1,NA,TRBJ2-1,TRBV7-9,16,CASSPPGQGYYNEQFF,TGTGCCAGCAGCCCCCCGGGACAGGGCTACTACAATGAGCAGTTCTTC
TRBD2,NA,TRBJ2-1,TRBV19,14,CASTRSGEHNEQFF,TGTGCCAGTACCCGTAGCGGGGAGCACAATGAGCAGTTCTTC
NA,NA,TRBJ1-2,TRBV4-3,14,CASSQGYGNYGYTF,TGCGCCAGCAGCCAGGGGTATGGGAACTATGGCTACACCTTC
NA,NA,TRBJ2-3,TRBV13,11,CASSSTDTQYF,TGTGCCAGCAGCTCCACAGATACGCAGTATTTT
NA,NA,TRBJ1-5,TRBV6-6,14,CASSYSSPPSPQHF,TGTGCCAGCAGTTATTCCTCCCCACCGTCGCCCCAGCATTTT
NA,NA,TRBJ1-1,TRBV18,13,CASSTQGPLEAFF,TGTGCCAGCTCCACACAGGGTCCTTTGGAAGCTTTCTTT
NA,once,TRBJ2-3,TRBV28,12,CASSGMMDTQYF,TGTGCCAGCTCCGGTATGATGGATACGCAGTATTTT
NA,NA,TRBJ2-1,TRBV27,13,CASSSTGYNEQFF,TGTGCCAGCAGTTCGACAGGTTACAATGAGCAGTTCTTC
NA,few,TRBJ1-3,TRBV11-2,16,CASSLAAGPSGNTIYF,TGTGCCAGCAGCTTAGCGGCAGGGCCTTCTGGAAACACCATATATTTT
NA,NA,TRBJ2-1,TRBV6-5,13,CATGTSAYNEQFF,TGTGCCACCGGGACGTCCGCCTACAATGAGCAGTTCTTC
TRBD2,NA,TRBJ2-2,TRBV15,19,CATSRDFPGLAGGPGELFF,TGTGCCACCAGCAGAGATTTTCCCGGACTAGCGGGGGGCCCCGGGGAGCTGTTTTTT
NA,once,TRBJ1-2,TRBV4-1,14,CASSQDQAVYGYTF,TGCGCCAGCAGCCAAGATCAGGCAGTTTATGGCTACACCTTC
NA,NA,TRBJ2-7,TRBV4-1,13,CASSQDRTYEQYF,TGCGCCAGCAGCCAAGATCGCACCTACGAGCAGTACTTC
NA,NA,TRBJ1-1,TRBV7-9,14,CASSLARGITEAFF,TGTGCCAGCAGCTTAGCGCGGGGGATCACTGAAGCTTTCTTT
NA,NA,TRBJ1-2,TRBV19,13,CASSLTAPGVYTF,TGTGCCAGTAGCCTGACAGCCCCAGGGGTCTACACCTTC
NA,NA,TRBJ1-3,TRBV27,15,CASSLRGGYGNTIYF,TGTGCCAGCAGCCTACGGGGGGGTTATGGAAACACCATATATTTT
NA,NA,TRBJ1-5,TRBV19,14,CASGPGPLNQPQHF,TGTGCCAGTGGTCCGGGGCCACTTAATCAGCCCCAGCATTTT
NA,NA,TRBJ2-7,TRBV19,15,CASSIGPGQPYEQYF,TGTGCCAGTAGTATCGGTCCAGGGCAACCCTACGAGCAGTACTTC
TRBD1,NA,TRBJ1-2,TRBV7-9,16,CASSRRTGPTSPGYTF,TGTGCCAGCAGCAGAAGGACAGGGCCGACCTCCCCGGGCTACACCTTC
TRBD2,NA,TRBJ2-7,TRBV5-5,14,CASSGLAGGPGQYF,TGTGCCAGCAGCGGACTAGCGGGGGGGCCTGGGCAGTACTTC
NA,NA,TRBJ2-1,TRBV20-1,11,CSANQGHEQFF,TGCAGTGCTAATCAGGGGCATGAGCAGTTCTTC
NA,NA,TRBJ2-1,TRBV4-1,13,CASSQVGWDEQFF,TGCGCCAGCAGCCAAGTAGGGTGGGATGAGCAGTTCTTC
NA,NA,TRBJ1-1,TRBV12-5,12,CASGRENTEAFF,TGTGCTAGTGGAAGAGAGAACACTGAAGCTTTCTTT
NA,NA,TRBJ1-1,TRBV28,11,CASSFSWEAFF,TGTGCCAGCAGTTTTTCCTGGGAGGCTTTCTTT
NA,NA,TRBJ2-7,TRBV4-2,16,CASRKPTDTPSYEQYF,TGTGCCAGCAGGAAACCGACGGACACCCCCTCCTACGAGCAGTACTTC
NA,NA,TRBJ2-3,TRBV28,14,CASSLKENTDTQYF,TGTGCCAGCAGTTTAAAGGAGAACACAGATACGCAGTATTTT
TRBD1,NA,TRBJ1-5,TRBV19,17,CASRGHDRESHNQPQHF,TGTGCCAGTAGGGGCCACGACAGGGAATCCCACAATCAGCCCCAGCATTTT
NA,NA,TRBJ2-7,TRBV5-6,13,CASSPGSSYEQYF,TGTGCCAGCAGTCCGGGAAGCTCCTACGAGCAGTACTTC
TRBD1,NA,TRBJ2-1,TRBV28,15,CATLLATGGYNEQFF,TGTGCCACCCTGCTCGCGACAGGGGGCTACAATGAGCAGTTCTTC
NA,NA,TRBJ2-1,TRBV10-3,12,CAISERGNEQFF,TGTGCCATCAGTGAAAGGGGGAATGAGCAGTTCTTC
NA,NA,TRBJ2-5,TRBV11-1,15,CASSLRAGIQETQYF,TGTGCCAGCAGCTTACGTGCGGGGATCCAAGAGACCCAGTACTTC
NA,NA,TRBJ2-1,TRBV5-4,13,CASSIDRNNEQFF,TGTGCCAGCAGCATAGACAGGAACAATGAGCAGTTCTTC
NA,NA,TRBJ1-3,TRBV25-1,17,CASSERGWGVSGNTIYF,TGTGCCAGCAGTGAGAGAGGGTGGGGGGTCTCTGGAAACACCATATATTTT
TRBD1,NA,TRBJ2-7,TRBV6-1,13,CATNDRGTYEQYF,TGTGCCACCAATGACAGGGGAACCTACGAGCAGTACTTC
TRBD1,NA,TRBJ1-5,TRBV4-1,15,CASSLDRDSNQPQHF,TGCGCCAGCAGTCTCGACAGGGATAGCAATCAGCCCCAGCATTTT
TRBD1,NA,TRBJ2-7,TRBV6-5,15,CASRRTQGVGHEQYF,TGTGCCAGCAGGCGCACGCAGGGGGTTGGCCACGAGCAGTACTTC
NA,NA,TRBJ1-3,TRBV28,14,CASSSKASGNTIYF,TGTGCCAGCAGCTCGAAGGCCTCTGGAAACACCATATATTTT
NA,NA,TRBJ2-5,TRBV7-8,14,CASSLGNWGETQYF,TGTGCCAGCAGCTTAGGAAACTGGGGGGAGACCCAGTACTTC
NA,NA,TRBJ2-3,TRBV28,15,CASSFPGLGTDTQYF,TGTGCCAGCAGTTTTCCAGGGTTAGGCACAGATACGCAGTATTTT
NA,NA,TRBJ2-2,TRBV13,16,CASSLTVGLGTGELFF,TGTGCCAGCAGCTTAACAGTGGGGTTAGGAACCGGGGAGCTGTTTTTT
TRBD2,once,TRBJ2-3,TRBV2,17,CATDGLAGVGSTDTQYF,TGTGCCACGGATGGGCTAGCGGGAGTGGGGAGCACAGATACGCAGTATTTT